This paragraph reports one T cell receptor (beta chain). Germline V gene data show CDR1 as MDHEN and CDR2 as SYDVKM. The CDR3 has 14 residues. The V end lost 7 bases, the J end lost 2 bases, and 11 bases lay between the germline ends. The repertoire was sequenced with immunoSEQ multiplex PCR; TCRdb's copy has only in-frame clones and lacks some. The sample consists of tens of thousands of clones, around nine tenths of them appearing once. The source of the sample is a study of T cell responses to AZD1222 COVID-19 vaccine. The chain has TRBV28 and TRBJ2-2; TRBD2 is a possible D gene (6 bases). Here the sequenced sample was peripheral blood, taken on day 0 of AZD1222 vaccination. The receptor's source is an adult in good health. CDR3 in DNA: TGTGCCAGCACGACTAGACAAAACACCGGGGAGCTGTTTTTT. Translation: CASTTRQNTGELFF.